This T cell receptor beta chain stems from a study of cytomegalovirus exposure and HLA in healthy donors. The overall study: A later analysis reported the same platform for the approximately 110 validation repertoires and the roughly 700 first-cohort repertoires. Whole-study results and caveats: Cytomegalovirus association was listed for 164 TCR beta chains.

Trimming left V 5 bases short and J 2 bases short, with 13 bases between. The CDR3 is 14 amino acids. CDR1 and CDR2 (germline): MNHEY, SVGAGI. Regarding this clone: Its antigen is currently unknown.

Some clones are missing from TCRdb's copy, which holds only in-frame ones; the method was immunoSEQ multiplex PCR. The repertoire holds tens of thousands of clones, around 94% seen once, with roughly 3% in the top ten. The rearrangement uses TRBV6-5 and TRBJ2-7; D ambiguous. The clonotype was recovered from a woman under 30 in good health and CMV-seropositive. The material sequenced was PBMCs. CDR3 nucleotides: TGTGCCAGCAGTGTTGGGCAGGAAACCTACGAGCAGTACTTC. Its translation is CASSVGQETYEQYF.